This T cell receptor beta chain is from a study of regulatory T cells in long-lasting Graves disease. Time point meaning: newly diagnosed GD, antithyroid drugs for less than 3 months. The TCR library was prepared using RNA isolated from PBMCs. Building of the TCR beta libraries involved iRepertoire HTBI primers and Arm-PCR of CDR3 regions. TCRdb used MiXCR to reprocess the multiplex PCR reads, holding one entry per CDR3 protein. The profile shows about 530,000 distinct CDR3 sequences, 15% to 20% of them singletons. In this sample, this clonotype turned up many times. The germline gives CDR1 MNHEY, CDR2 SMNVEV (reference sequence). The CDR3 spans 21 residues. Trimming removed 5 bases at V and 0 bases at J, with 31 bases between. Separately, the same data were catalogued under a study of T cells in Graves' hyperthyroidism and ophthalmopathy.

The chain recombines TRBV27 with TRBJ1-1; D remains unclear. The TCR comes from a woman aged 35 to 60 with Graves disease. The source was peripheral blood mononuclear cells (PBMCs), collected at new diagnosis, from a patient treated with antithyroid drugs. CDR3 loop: CASSRSWGFPFRENMNTEAFF. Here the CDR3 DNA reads TGTGCCAGCAGTCGAAGTTGGGGATTCCCCTTCCGCGAAAATATGAACACTGAAGCTTTCTTT.